The rows below give T cell receptor beta chains drawn from one sample of a study of neurological immune-mediated disorders. Each CDR3 protein is one row after TCRdb ran MiXCR on the 5' RACE reads. The sample consists of about 60,000 distinct CDR3 sequences, more than 8% of them appearing once. The sequencing sample was made of PBMCs. All receptors come from a young man in good health. CDR3s include the opening cysteine and the closing phenylalanine or tryptophan. A D gene is named only where the DNA matches it firmly. Some rows mark clone size as missing; the rest say once, few, many or name a class of expanded clone.

d_gene	j_gene	abundance	v_gene	CDR3aa	CDR3nt
TRBD2	TRBJ2-7	many	TRBV6-5	CASSAGLAGGEQYF	TGTGCCAGCAGTGCGGGACTAGCGGGAGGCGAGCAGTACTTC
TRBD2	TRBJ2-1	many	TRBV20-1	CSARPHSGPTYNEQFF	TGCAGTGCTAGACCCCATAGCGGGCCTACCTACAATGAGCAGTTCTTC
.	TRBJ2-7	many	TRBV20-1	CSAKLRGASYEQYF	TGCAGTGCTAAGTTAAGGGGGGCCTCCTACGAGCAGTACTTC
.	TRBJ2-5	many	TRBV5-1	CASKGQETQYF	TGCGCCAGCAAGGGTCAAGAGACCCAGTACTTC
TRBD2	TRBJ2-7	many	TRBV15	CATSRGGFSYEQYF	TGTGCCACCAGCAGGGGGGGGTTCTCCTACGAGCAGTACTTC
.	TRBJ2-7	many	TRBV2	CASSTGPSSYEQYF	TGTGCCAGCAGCACGGGACCGAGCTCCTACGAGCAGTACTTC
TRBD2	TRBJ2-3	.	TRBV7-2	CASRWTSSSSTDTQYF	TGTGCCAGCAGATGGACTAGCAGCTCTAGCACAGATACGCAGTATTTT
.	TRBJ2-7	many	TRBV20-1	CSARGTNYEQYF	TGCAGTGCTAGGGGGACAAACTACGAGCAGTACTTC
.	TRBJ2-7	many	TRBV7-9	CASSSLPGWEQYF	TGTGCCAGCAGCTCCCTTCCCGGGTGGGAGCAGTACTTC
.	TRBJ2-1	many	TRBV18	CASRIATYNEQFF	TGTGCCAGCAGAATTGCCACTTACAATGAGCAGTTCTTC
.	TRBJ1-5	many	TRBV2	CASTEDRNKPQHF	TGTGCCAGCACCGAGGATAGAAATAAGCCCCAGCATTTT
TRBD2	TRBJ2-1	many	TRBV9	CASSFPRDYPSYNEQFF	TGTGCCAGCAGCTTCCCCAGGGACTACCCCTCCTACAATGAGCAGTTCTTC
TRBD1	TRBJ2-3	many	TRBV29-1	CSGGPGGLDTQYF	TGCAGCGGCGGTCCAGGGGGTTTAGATACGCAGTATTTT
.	TRBJ2-1	many	TRBV4-2	CASSQDLGGSSYNEQFF	TGTGCCAGCAGCCAAGATCTCGGAGGGAGCTCCTACAATGAGCAGTTCTTC
.	TRBJ2-7	many	TRBV20-1	CSAQALDSREQYF	TGCAGTGCCCAGGCCCTGGACAGCCGCGAGCAGTACTTC
.	TRBJ1-5	many	TRBV12-3/TRBV12-4	CASSFSQGSLRPQHF	TGTGCCAGCAGTTTCTCGCAGGGGAGCCTACGGCCCCAGCATTTT
TRBD2	TRBJ2-7	many	TRBV20-1	CSARERSGSWYEQYF	TGCAGTGCTAGAGAGAGGAGCGGGAGTTGGTACGAGCAGTACTTC
.	TRBJ2-7	many	TRBV10-3	CAISEFGEGSYEQYF	TGTGCCATCAGTGAGTTCGGGGAAGGCTCCTACGAGCAGTACTTC
.	TRBJ1-1	many	TRBV28	CASSSGGYDGTEAFF	TGTGCCAGCAGCTCGGGGGGCTATGATGGCACTGAAGCTTTCTTT
.	TRBJ2-2	.	TRBV14	CASSQDTHAGELFF	TGTGCCAGCAGCCAAGACACCCACGCCGGGGAGCTGTTTTTT
TRBD1	TRBJ2-7	many	TRBV5-6	CASSPGQAFREQYF	TGTGCCAGCAGCCCTGGACAGGCCTTTCGGGAGCAGTACTTC
.	TRBJ2-1	many	TRBV3-1	CASSPGQASYNEQFF	TGTGCCAGCAGCCCAGGCCAGGCGAGCTACAATGAGCAGTTCTTC
.	TRBJ1-2	many	TRBV20-1	CSASREVAPSYGYTF	TGCAGTGCTAGCAGGGAAGTTGCCCCCTCTTATGGCTACACCTTC
.	TRBJ1-6	many	TRBV10-3	CAIREGRDNSPLHF	TGTGCCATCAGAGAAGGCAGGGATAATTCACCCCTCCACTTT
.	TRBJ2-5	.	TRBV12-2	CASRLDWTEETQYF	TGTGCAAGTCGCTTAGATTGGACGGAAGAGACCCAGTACTTC
.	TRBJ2-7	many	TRBV12-3/TRBV12-4	CASSFSGFYEQYF	TGTGCCAGCAGTTTTTCGGGATTCTACGAGCAGTACTTC
.	TRBJ1-6	many	TRBV20-1	CSARDKIGILNSPLHF	TGCAGTGCTAGAGATAAGATTGGCATCCTTAATTCACCCCTCCACTTT
TRBD2	TRBJ2-1	.	TRBV7-6	CASSLGTSGSHEQFF	TGTGCCAGCAGCTTAGGGACTAGCGGGAGCCATGAGCAGTTCTTC
TRBD2	TRBJ2-1	many	TRBV5-6	CASSLGGSAHEQFF	TGTGCCAGCAGCTTGGGCGGGAGTGCGCATGAGCAGTTCTTC
.	TRBJ2-2	many	TRBV7-9	CASSIEEAEVTGELFF	TGTGCCAGCAGCATTGAAGAGGCGGAAGTCACCGGGGAGCTGTTTTTT
.	TRBJ2-1	many	TRBV27	CASSSSGTYNEQFF	TGTGCCAGCAGTTCCTCCGGGACCTACAATGAGCAGTTCTTC
TRBD2	TRBJ2-1	many	TRBV4-2	CASSQVGVSSGATGEQFF	TGTGCCAGCAGCCAAGTGGGGGTTTCTAGCGGAGCAACGGGTGAGCAGTTCTTC
TRBD1	TRBJ2-2	.	TRBV6-6	CASSGGQGVSGELFF	TGTGCCAGCAGCGGGGGACAGGGCGTTTCCGGGGAGCTGTTTTTT
.	TRBJ2-5	many	TRBV10-3	CAISNGGAKETQYF	TGTGCCATCAGCAATGGGGGGGCCAAAGAGACCCAGTACTTC
TRBD2	TRBJ2-2	many	TRBV3-1	CASSPGTSPTGELFF	TGTGCCAGCAGTCCCGGGACTAGTCCCACCGGGGAGCTGTTTTTT
.	TRBJ2-6	many	TRBV4-1	CASSQILSRLGVGANVLTF	TGCGCCAGCAGCCAAATCTTGAGCCGCTTGGGCGTTGGGGCCAACGTCCTGACTTTC
.	TRBJ2-3	.	TRBV10-3	CAITPGIPDTQYF	TGTGCCATCACCCCGGGGATTCCAGATACGCAGTATTTT
.	TRBJ2-7	many	TRBV6-5	CASSLTSSGYEQYF	TGTGCCAGCAGTTTAACTAGCTCGGGATACGAGCAGTACTTC
TRBD1	TRBJ2-7	many	TRBV12-3/TRBV12-4	CASSLGTGVREQYF	TGTGCCAGCAGTTTAGGGACAGGGGTGCGCGAGCAGTACTTC
.	TRBJ2-7	many	TRBV24-1	CATSDLNEQYF	TGTGCCACCAGTGATTTGAACGAGCAGTACTTC
.	TRBJ2-7	many	TRBV7-8	CASSLGGREQYF	TGTGCCAGCAGCTTAGGTGGGCGCGAGCAGTACTTC
TRBD2	TRBJ2-7	.	TRBV7-8	CASSETSGSYEQYF	TGTGCCAGCAGTGAGACTAGCGGGAGCTACGAGCAGTACTTC
.	TRBJ2-7	many	TRBV28	CASCWGLGREQYF	TGTGCCAGCTGCTGGGGGCTGGGTCGTGAGCAGTACTTC
TRBD1	TRBJ2-1	many	TRBV12-3/TRBV12-4	CASSFLDRVLRSSYNEQFF	TGTGCCAGCAGTTTCCTGGACAGGGTGCTAAGGAGCTCCTACAATGAGCAGTTCTTC
TRBD2	TRBJ2-7	many	TRBV4-1	CASSPPDPTSGEQYF	TGCGCCAGCAGCCCCCCAGACCCGACTAGCGGAGAGCAGTACTTC
.	TRBJ1-4	many	TRBV5-1	CASSLEGSNEKLFF	TGCGCCAGCAGCTTGGAGGGTTCTAATGAAAAACTGTTTTTT